Below, one TCR beta chain is given with its context. What it binds is not known. The data were obtained in a study of OX40 agonist ivuxolimab in advanced cancers. The CDR3 covers 13 residues. Deletions cut 3 bases from V and 1 base from J, with 7 bases between. Germline V gene sequence: CDR1 MNHEY, CDR2 SMNVEV (reference sequence). Generated by immunoSEQ multiplex PCR, the TCRdb table keeps only in-frame clones and is missing some. The table has 50,000 to 70,000 clones, 93% seen once; the top ten hold 18%. Study conclusions and caveats: CD4+ and CD8+ blood T cells expanded clonally by week 6 at 0.1 to 3.0 mg/kg.

The chain combines TRBV27 with TRBJ2-7; maybe TRBD2 (5 bases). Specimen: CD4+ or CD8+ T cells sorted from blood, collected in a trial of the OX40 agonist ivuxolimab. The origin of this receptor is an adult with an advanced solid tumor such as melanoma, head and neck, liver or kidney cancer. DNA for the CDR3: TGTGCCAGCAGTTTCGGAGGTTCCTACGAGCAGTACTTC. Its translation is CASSFGGSYEQYF.